The 5 T cell receptor beta chains presented below share a single source sample, sequenced in a study of T-cell memory formation after mild COVID-19. One entry per CDR3 protein results from TCRdb running MiXCR on the 5' RACE reads. The top ten clones hold around 20% of a sample with hundreds of thousands of distinct CDR3 sequences, 16% of them seen once. The material sequenced was PBMCs or a T cell subset sorted from them (not recorded which). Every receptor here comes from a man in his late teens or twenties who had mild COVID-19 (a few samples of this study predate the infection). Cell type and time point are not known.

In DNA form, the CDR3 reads TGTGCCACCAGAAAACCTATGGGGCAGGAAGCTTTCTTT. Translation gives CATRKPMGQEAFF. V and J are TRBV15 and TRBJ1-1; D perhaps matches TRBD1 (5 bases). CDR1 is LNHNV and CDR2 is YYDKDF in the germline V gene (reference sequence). Trimming cost V 6 bases and J 8 bases, with 16 bases left between them. The CDR3 totals 13 residues.

This clonotype was seen a handful of times. The V call is TRBV6-6, the J call TRBJ1-4, with 7 bases aligning to TRBD1. CDR3 size: 16 residues. V trimming: 5 bases; J trimming: 4 bases; junction bases outside the gene matches: 10. The germline CDR1 and CDR2 sequences are MNHNY and SVGAGI (reference sequence). The CDR3 sequence is CASSPNRQGGNEKLFF. CDR3 nucleotides: TGTGCCAGCAGTCCCAACAGACAGGGAGGTAATGAAAAACTGTTTTTT.

The chain carries TRBV11-2 and TRBJ2-5, with D perhaps matching TRBD1 (8 bases). Trimming shortened V by 1 base and J by 5 bases, and 17 bases separated the two germline ends. The CDR3 is 16 residues long. Germline-derived CDR1 and CDR2 are SGHAT and FQNNGV. The CDR3 here is CASSLADREGMETQYF. CDR3 sequence (DNA): TGTGCCAGCAGCTTAGCGGACAGGGAGGGTATGGAGACCCAGTACTTC.

This clonotype was counted at least ten times. This chain joins TRBV20-1 and TRBJ2-1, with D tentatively TRBD2 (5 bases). CDR1 is DFQATT and CDR2 is SNEGSKA in the germline V gene (reference sequence). V dropped 6 bases and J dropped 3 bases, with 15 bases sitting between them. The CDR3 spans 14 residues. This CDR3 is CSAQSGSVYNEQFF. The CDR3, as DNA: TGCAGTGCCCAGAGCGGTAGCGTCTACAATGAGCAGTTCTTC.

The chain employs TRBV10-3 and TRBJ2-6; D gene uncertain. CDR3 length: 16 amino acids. V was cut by 6 bases and J by 0 bases, with 12 bases left in between. CDR1 is ENHRY and CDR2 is SYGVKD in the germline V gene. CDR3 sequence reads: CAIRLSESSGANVLTF. For the CDR3, the DNA is TGTGCCATCAGATTGTCAGAGAGCTCTGGGGCCAACGTCCTGACTTTC.